Following are 21 T cell receptor beta chains from one sample sequenced in a study of control samples from healthy donors and cancer patients. Data came from immunoSEQ multiplex PCR; TCRdb stores just in-frame clones and leaves some out. This table holds some 89,000 clones, approximately 86% found once. Source material: blood. The receptors stem from a man aged 30 to 39 in good health.

This sequence joins TRBV5-6 and TRBJ2-2; 8 bases are a match to TRBD2. V lost 3 bases and J lost 7; bases outside the gene matches: 5. The germline V gene has CDR1 SGHDT and CDR2 YYEEEE. CDR3 size: 14 residues. The CDR3 here is CASSSAGTSGELFF. The DNA of the CDR3 is TGTGCCAGCAGCTCCGCCGGGACTAGCGGGGAGCTGTTTTTT.

The J gene is TRBJ2-5, the V gene TRBV9, with D tentatively TRBD1 (6 bases). V shed 1 base and J shed 1 base, with 14 bases lying between them. The CDR3 covers 16 residues. CDR1 is SGDLS, CDR2 YYNGEE, per germline. The DNA for the CDR3 is TGTGCCAGCAGCGTATTGGCCCAAGGGGGCCAAGAGACCCAGTACTTC. Encoded protein: CASSVLAQGGQETQYF.

This chain links TRBV18 with TRBJ1-6; D possibly corresponds to TRBD1 (6 bases). Germline CDR1 and CDR2: KGHSH and LQKENI. The CDR3 spans 15 residues. V was shortened by 6 bases and J by 7 bases, with 16 bases between the two germline ends. CDR3 region: CASSQKRQDNSPLHF. CDR3 coding DNA: TGTGCCAGCTCCCAAAAACGACAGGACAATTCACCCCTCCACTTT.

This chain uses TRBV28 with TRBJ2-4, with D maybe TRBD1 (5 bases). The CDR3 extends over 15 amino acids. V was cut by 5 bases and J by 1 base, with 12 bases left in between. CDR1 is MDHEN and CDR2 is SYDVKM in the germline V gene. CDR3 nucleotides: TGTGCCAGCAGTCCAGGGCCTCCGGCCAAAAACATTCAGTACTTC. Translating it yields CASSPGPPAKNIQYF.

The chain joins TRBV4-1 to TRBJ2-5; a weak D match, TRBD2 (6 bases). Between the trimmed V and J ends, which lost 3 bases and 4 bases, there was a span of 12 bases. The CDR3 covers 14 residues. Germline V gene lookup returns CDR1 MGHRA and CDR2 YSYEKL. In nucleotides, the CDR3 is TGCGCCAGCAGCCACCCGGGGGATGCAGAGACCCAGTACTTC. Its translation is CASSHPGDAETQYF.

CDR3 sequence (DNA): TGTGCCAGCAGTGAATATCTGGCCAATGAGCAGTTCTTC. Translating it yields CASSEYLANEQFF. V gene TRBV25-1 combines with J gene TRBJ2-1, with D hard to call. This CDR3 region has 13 residues. CDR1 is MGHDK, CDR2 SYGVNS, per germline. V dropped 0 bases and J dropped 6 bases, with 6 bases sitting between them.

This clone was detected only once. The chain is built from TRBV12-5 and TRBJ1-5; D is unresolved. Germline V CDR1 and CDR2: LGHNT, FRNRAP. This CDR3 is built from 17 residues. Trimming cost V 6 bases and J 4 bases, with 22 bases left between them. The CDR3 nucleotides read TGTGCTAGTGGCCCACCTATTTCAGTCGGGCTAAATCAGCCCCAGCATTTT. This sequence encodes CASGPPISVGLNQPQHF. The complete variable domain, with remaining parts taken from reference TRBV12-5 and TRBJ1-5, reads DARVTQTPRHKVTEMGQEVTMRCQPILGHNTVFWYRQTMMQGLELLAYFRNRAPLDDSGMPKDRFSAEMPDATLATLKIQPSEPRDSAVYFCASGPPISVGLNQPQHFGDGTRLSIL.

V usage is TRBV5-8 and J usage is TRBJ2-7; the match to TRBD1 covers 9 bases. The trim removed 3 bases at V and 6 bases at J, leaving 10 bases unmatched. The CDR3 loop spans 15 amino acids. CDR1 SGHTS and CDR2 YDEGEE come from the germline V gene. The CDR3 coding sequence is TGTGCCAGCAGCTACCGGGACAGGGAGTTTGGCGAGCAGTACTTC. Its protein is CASSYRDREFGEQYF. Filled out from reference TRBV5-8 and TRBJ2-7, the complete variable domain reads EAGVTQSPTHLIKTRGQQATLRCSPISGHTSVYWYQQALGLGLQFLLWYDEGEERNRGNFPPRFSGRQFPNYSSELNVNALELEDSALYLCASSYRDREFGEQYFGPGTRLTVT.

The chain uses TRBV6-6 and TRBJ1-6, with D hard to call. The CDR3 is made up of 15 amino acids. CDR1 and CDR2 (germline): MNHNY, SVGAGI (reference sequence). The V and J ends lost 5 bases and 0 bases respectively, with 8 bases between them. The CDR3 DNA reads as TGTGCCAGCAGTAAACAGAGCTCCTATAATTCACCCCTCCACTTT. Translating gives CASSKQSSYNSPLHF.

The chain couples TRBV12-3 or TRBV12-4 to TRBJ1-1; D remains unclear. The CDR3 runs to 13 residues. Trimming took off 5 bases at V and 5 bases at J, with 12 bases between the two ends. The CDR3 is CASSPRGDTEAFF. The CDR3 DNA reads TGTGCCAGCAGTCCCCGCGGGGATACTGAAGCTTTCTTT.

The chain recombines TRBV3-1 (or the pseudogene TRBV3-2) with TRBJ2-2; D not certain. CDR1 is LGHDT and CDR2 is YNNKEL in the germline V gene (reference sequence). The germline V and J ends were trimmed by 0 bases and 4 bases, with 3 bases remaining between them. The CDR3 covers 13 residues. The CDR3 bases are TGTGCCAGCAGCCAAGAGGGCACCGGGGAGCTGTTTTTT. Encoded protein: CASSQEGTGELFF.

The chain employs TRBV6-5 and TRBJ2-3, with D perhaps being TRBD1 or TRBD2 (6 bases each). The CDR3 is made up of 15 amino acids. The germline V gene encodes CDR1 MNHEY and CDR2 SVGAGI. V dropped 6 bases and J dropped 6 bases, with 19 bases sitting between them. In DNA, the CDR3 is TGTGCCAGCAGCGCCGCCCTGGGGGGCCTGGATACGCAGTATTTT. It translates to CASSAALGGLDTQYF.

This clone was seen only a few times. The chain joins TRBV24-1 to TRBJ1-3; 9 nucleotides agree with TRBD1. From germline, CDR1 is KGHDR and CDR2 SFDVKD. This CDR3 is built from 14 residues. Trimming at V came to 4 bases and at J to 4 bases, leaving 1 base not matched to a gene. This CDR3 reads CATSETGGGNTIYF. DNA for the CDR3: TGTGCCACCAGTGAAACAGGGGGCGGAAACACCATATATTTT.

The CDR3 region has the DNA TGTGCCAGCAGCTTGAGGGACCGTCACGAGCAGTACGTC. Translated, it gives CASSLRDRHEQYV. The J gene is TRBJ2-7, the V gene TRBV5-5; D possibly matches TRBD1 or TRBD2 (5 bases each). Trimming took off 1 base at V and 5 bases at J, with 10 bases between the two ends. The germline V gene has CDR1 SGHKS and CDR2 YYEKEE (reference sequence). CDR3 length: 13 amino acids.

This rearrangement joins TRBV7-8 to TRBJ1-3, with no clear D. The CDR3 sequence is 17 residues long. Germline CDR1 reads SGHVS; CDR2 reads FQNEAQ. V was trimmed by 1 base and J by 0 bases, leaving 13 bases between them. CDR3: CASSLGSGRASGNTIYF. The CDR3 DNA is TGTGCCAGCAGCTTAGGTTCTGGACGAGCCTCTGGAAACACCATATATTTT.

The CDR3 spells CATSVRPGELFF. CDR3 DNA: TGTGCCACCAGCGTAAGACCGGGGGAACTGTTTTTT. This chain links TRBV15 with TRBJ1-4; TRBD1 is a possible D gene (5 bases). The CDR3 length is 12 residues. The germline V and J ends were trimmed by 5 bases and 12 bases, with 13 bases remaining between them. Germline V lookup: CDR1 LNHNV, CDR2 YYDKDF (reference sequence).

This clone is a singleton in its sample. The rearrangement joins TRBV6-5 to TRBJ1-1; D not certain. Germline V gene lookup returns CDR1 MNHEY and CDR2 SVGAGI. This CDR3 contains 10 residues. V lost 4 bases and J 10 bases, leaving 7 bases between the germline ends. DNA of the CDR3: TGTGCCAGCAGTTTCTCCGCAGCTTTCTTT. Its protein product is CASSFSAAFF.

The chain combines TRBV28 with TRBJ2-7; 7 nucleotides agree with TRBD1. V lost 6 bases to trimming and J lost 0 bases; unmatched junction nucleotides: 8. The germline V gene encodes CDR1 MDHEN and CDR2 SYDVKM. The CDR3 loop spans 15 amino acids. CDR3 region: CASSLGTASSYEQYF. CDR3 DNA sequence: TGTGCCAGCAGCCTTGGGACAGCCAGCTCCTACGAGCAGTACTTC. Full variable domain (rest looked up from reference TRBV28 and TRBJ2-7): DVKVTQSSRYLVKRTGEKVFLECVQDMDHENMFWYRQDPGLGLRLIYFSYDVKMKEKGDIPEGYSVSREKKERFSLILESASTNQTSMYLCASSLGTASSYEQYFGPGTRLTVT.

CDR3 coding DNA: TGCGCCAGCAGCCATGCTGGCGGGGGGGCGAGGGACGAGCAGTACTTC. This gives the protein CASSHAGGGARDEQYF. The chain uses TRBV4-1 and TRBJ2-7; 9 nucleotides align to TRBD2. Germline V gives CDR1 MGHRA, CDR2 YSYEKL. V was pared by 3 bases and J by 5 bases, with 11 bases of the junction left unmatched. The CDR3 runs to 16 residues.

J is TRBJ1-2 and V is TRBV3-1 (or the pseudogene TRBV3-2); D is unresolved. From germline, CDR1 is LGHDT and CDR2 YNNKEL (reference sequence). The CDR3 covers 15 residues. V was pared by 0 bases and J by 8 bases, with 16 bases between. The CDR3 region has the DNA TGTGCCAGCAGCCAAGATCTGTCCACTTACCACGGCTACACCTTC. Protein product: CASSQDLSTYHGYTF.

The chain uses TRBV19 and TRBJ2-4; 9 nucleotides align to TRBD1. The V and J ends lost 5 bases and 8 bases, in that order; junction bases with no gene match: 7. Germline values: CDR1 LNHDA, CDR2 SQIVND (reference sequence). CDR3 length: 14 amino acids. DNA of the CDR3: TGTGCCAGTAGTCCAGGGACAGGGCTCGACATTCAGTACTTC. It encodes CASSPGTGLDIQYF.